The clone carrying this T cell receptor (beta chain) was seen more than once but under ten times. What it binds is not known. Spiked into each PCR were synthetic inline TR CDR3 controls of all V-J pairings. Method: immunoSEQ multiplex PCR; TCRdb's copy keeps in-frame clones and lacks some. This sample has under 40,000 clones, with approximately 89% found just once. This specimen belongs to a study of multiple sclerosis patients with progressive multifocal leukoencephalopathy. Study overall: Longitudinal control samples came from natalizumab-treated multiple sclerosis patients without PML.

Time point: before natalizumab initiation. Germline assignment: CDR1 SEHNR and CDR2 FQNEAQ (reference sequence). V shed 6 bases and J 8 bases; nucleotides not matched to a gene: 12. The CDR3 contains 14 residues. Study conclusions and caveats: At PML onset, no shared TRBV or TRBJ gene usage was seen. Less diverse TRB repertoires were suggested in most PML patients.

The sample taken for sequencing was PBMCs. The receptor's source is a human donor with multiple sclerosis. This sequence joins TRBV7-9 and TRBJ1-2; 7 positions agree with TRBD1. The CDR3 sequence: CASRADRAREGYTF. The CDR3 coding sequence is TGTGCCAGCAGGGCAGACAGGGCGCGTGAGGGCTACACCTTC.